One sample yielded the 3 T cell receptor beta chains listed below, sequenced in a study of control samples from healthy donors and cancer patients. TCRdb keeps only in-frame clones here, not all; method: immunoSEQ multiplex PCR. This sample has under 450,000 clones, with about 93% found just once. Sequencing was done on a sample of PBMCs. Receptors were obtained from a man aged 40-49 years with head and neck cancer.

The V call is TRBV3-1 (or the pseudogene TRBV3-2), the J call TRBJ1-2; D possibly corresponds to TRBD1 (5 bases). This CDR3 region has 14 residues. The germline V and J ends were trimmed by 2 bases and 6 bases, with 13 bases remaining between them. Germline assignment: CDR1 LGHDT and CDR2 YNNKEL (reference sequence). CDR3: CASSQQGLIDGYTF. CDR3 in DNA: TGTGCCAGCAGCCAACAGGGTCTAATCGATGGCTACACCTTC.

The sample holds one count of this clone. The chain couples TRBV28 to TRBJ1-6, with a weak D call TRBD1 (5 bases). Germline-derived CDR1 and CDR2 are MDHEN and SYDVKM. With 6 bases removed from V and 9 bases from J, the gap between germline ends came to 12 bases. CDR3 length equals 13 residues. The CDR3 loop is CASRPDSLSPLHF. CDR3 bases: TGTGCCAGCAGGCCCGACAGTCTTTCACCCCTCCACTTT.

The V and J genes are TRBV10-3 and TRBJ2-7; D uncertain. V gave up 0 bases and J gave up 1 base, with 4 bases separating them. This CDR3 is 13 amino acids long. Per germline, CDR1 ENHRY and CDR2 SYGVKD. In DNA form, the CDR3 reads TGTGCCATCAGTGAGTCGAAGTCCTACGAGCAGTACTTC. Protein: CAISESKSYEQYF.